The 13 T cell receptor beta chains below were found in one sample sequenced in a study of human T cells and chemical hapten exposure. Time point noted: patch test 2, 6 weeks after DPC sensitization. The sample's treatment: therapeutic diphenylcyclopropenone sensitization with weekly scalp DPC. One entry per CDR3 protein, called by TCRdb with MiXCR from the RACE reads. This table has approximately 40,000 distinct CDR3 sequences, over 3% appearing once. Specimen: whole blood, collected in connection with sensitization to the hapten diphenylcyclopropenone (DPC). The receptors were sampled from a middle-aged man with alopecia areata. Some clones in this sample may be carry-over from other donors' samples.

This clonotype has more than one count but fewer than ten. The chain combines TRBV30 with TRBJ1-1; possible D gene TRBD1, 6 bases. The CDR3 is made up of 15 amino acids. Germline assignment: CDR1 GTSNPN and CDR2 SVGIG (reference sequence). Trimming cost V 3 bases and J 0 bases, with 14 bases left between them. This chain's CDR3 is CAWSSWGGMNTEAFF. CDR3 sequence (DNA): TGTGCCTGGAGCTCATGGGGGGGCATGAACACTGAAGCTTTCTTT. Full variable domain (rest looked up from reference TRBV30 and TRBJ1-1): SQTIHQWPATLVQPVGSPLSLECTVEGTSNPNLYWYRQAAGRGLQLLFYSVGIGQISSEVPQNLSASRPQDRQFILSSKKLLLSDSGFYLCAWSSWGGMNTEAFFGQGTRLTVV.

This clonotype was recorded many times. This rearrangement joins TRBV7-9 to TRBJ1-5; the match to TRBD1 covers 7 bases. The CDR3 is 15 amino acids. Germline values: CDR1 SEHNR, CDR2 FQNEAQ (reference sequence). The trim removed 4 bases at V and 1 base at J, leaving 4 bases unmatched. The DNA for the CDR3 is TGTGCCAGCAGCTCAACGACAGGGAGCAATCAGCCCCAGCATTTT. Translating it yields CASSSTTGSNQPQHF.

In its sample, this clonotype was seen many times. The chain links TRBV6-5 to TRBJ2-1; 8 bases match TRBD2. There are 14 residues in the CDR3. CDR1 and CDR2 from the germline V gene are MNHEY and SVGAGI. The trim removed 6 bases at V and 8 bases at J, leaving 9 bases unmatched. The CDR3: CASRISGTPYEQFF. CDR3 DNA sequence: TGTGCCAGCAGGATTAGCGGGACGCCATATGAGCAGTTCTTC.

The genes are TRBV6-2 or TRBV6-3 and TRBJ2-7, with 8 bases matching TRBD1. Trimming at V came to 5 bases and at J to 5 bases, leaving 11 bases not matched to a gene. Germline V gene lookup returns CDR1 MNHEY and CDR2 SVGEGT. The CDR3 length is 15 residues. This chain's CDR3 is CASSTLGQGLDEQYF. The CDR3 DNA reads TGTGCCAGCAGTACGCTCGGACAGGGTCTCGACGAGCAGTACTTC.

This clonotype has a count of ten or more. The genes are TRBV5-8 and TRBJ1-1, with 9 nucleotides matching TRBD1. Germline CDR1 reads SGHTS; CDR2 reads YDEGEE. This CDR3 comprises 14 residues. After removal of 5 bases from V and 4 bases from J, the junction contained 6 bases not matched to a gene. CDR3 protein: CASRHRGQGTEAFF. The CDR3 nucleotides are TGTGCCAGCAGGCACAGGGGGCAGGGCACTGAAGCTTTCTTT. The complete variable domain, with remaining parts taken from reference TRBV5-8 and TRBJ1-1, reads EAGVTQSPTHLIKTRGQQATLRCSPISGHTSVYWYQQALGLGLQFLLWYDEGEERNRGNFPPRFSGRQFPNYSSELNVNALELEDSALYLCASRHRGQGTEAFFGQGTRLTVV.

This clonotype was recorded at least ten times. The rearrangement joins TRBV7-6 to TRBJ2-2; 8 bases are shared with TRBD2. The CDR3 is made up of 19 amino acids. Per the germline V gene, CDR1 is SGHVS and CDR2 is FNYEAQ. Unmatched junction bases numbered 14, after V lost 2 bases and J lost 3 bases. The CDR3 here is CASSLRALGTSGYTGELFF. CDR3 nucleotides: TGTGCCAGCAGCTTAAGGGCCTTGGGAACTAGCGGATACACCGGGGAGCTGTTTTTT.

This clonotype was observed at least ten times. The chain recombines TRBV6-1 with TRBJ1-4; D gene unclear. This CDR3 region has 15 residues. Per germline, CDR1 MNHNS and CDR2 SASEGT. The V end lost 0 bases, the J end lost 7 bases, and 12 bases lay between the germline ends. CDR3 sequence: CASSEAGRRAEKLFF. The CDR3 DNA is TGTGCCAGCAGTGAAGCAGGCCGAAGGGCTGAAAAACTGTTTTTT.

This clonotype was counted ten times or more. V gene TRBV20-1 combines with J gene TRBJ1-1; D is uncertain. Germline assignment: CDR1 DFQATT and CDR2 SNEGSKA (reference sequence). V was cut by 6 bases and J by 6 bases, with 8 bases left in between. The CDR3 length is 10 residues. The CDR3 DNA is TGCAGTGCCCACAGAGCTGAAGCTTTCTTT. This gives the protein CSAHRAEAFF.

This clonotype has ten or more counts. The CDR3 DNA reads as TGCAGTGCGTATGGACAGGGGTACGAGCAGTACTTC. Amino acids: CSAYGQGYEQYF. The rearrangement uses TRBV20-1 and TRBJ2-7; 9 bases map to TRBD1. Germline values: CDR1 DFQATT, CDR2 SNEGSKA (reference sequence). V dropped 6 bases and J dropped 4; count of bases not matched to a gene: 4. The CDR3 length is 12 residues.

This clonotype was recorded many times. V gene TRBV12-3 or TRBV12-4 combines with J gene TRBJ2-2, with TRBD1 matching 9 bases. This CDR3 spans 15 amino acids. With 5 bases clipped from V and 6 bases from J, the junction kept 7 bases outside the gene matches. DNA of the CDR3: TGTGCCAGCAGTGAGGGACAGGGAGGCGCCGGGGAGCTGTTTTTT. Translating it yields CASSEGQGGAGELFF.

This clonotype was observed a few times. The chain joins TRBV6-5 to TRBJ2-1, with 9 bases matching TRBD1. The CDR3 totals 17 residues. The germline CDR1 and CDR2 sequences are MNHEY and SVGAGI. With V trimmed by 0 bases and J by 9 bases, 12 bases remained unmatched. CDR3 sequence reads: CASSYSSFWDRVGEQFF. The CDR3 nucleotides are TGTGCCAGCAGTTACTCCTCCTTCTGGGACAGGGTCGGTGAGCAGTTCTTC.

A few counts support this clonotype. The chain joins TRBV2 to TRBJ1-6, with D hard to call. Between the trimmed V and J ends, which lost 0 bases and 12 bases, there was a span of 15 bases. The CDR3 length is 15 residues. Germline V gene sequence: CDR1 SNHLY, CDR2 FYNNEI. The CDR3 coding sequence is TGTGCCAGCAGTGAAGCGGCAGGAGCCCCTGGACCCCTCCACTTT. Residues: CASSEAAGAPGPLHF.

This clonotype was counted at least ten times. The chain carries TRBV11-2 and TRBJ2-1; D is unclear. The CDR3 is 12 residues long. V was trimmed by 3 bases and J by 6 bases, leaving 6 bases between them. Germline CDR1 is SGHAT and CDR2 is FQNNGV. CDR3 DNA sequence: TGTGCCAGCAGCTTCTCTGGCAATGAGCAGTTCTTC. Amino acids: CASSFSGNEQFF.